This entry features one TCR beta chain sequence. This entry comes from a study of blood T cell repertoires in COVID-19. Study background: Nucleic acid was either cDNA or gDNA, and it came from T cells, B-cell-depleted T cells, or PBMCs.

This table comes from immunoSEQ multiplex PCR, and its TCRdb copy is limited to in-frame clones, with some not included. The data hold about 180,000 clones, with about 87% observed a single time. The sample taken for sequencing was peripheral blood. The TCR originated in a woman aged 25 to 39 with acute or convalescent COVID-19.

The CDR3, as DNA: TGTGCCACCAGTCCGAGGGTAGGAGAACAGCCCCAGCATTTT. It codes for CATSPRVGEQPQHF. The rearrangement joins TRBV15 to TRBJ1-5, with D uncertain. Looked up from germline, CDR1 is LNHNV and CDR2 is YYDKDF (reference sequence). The CDR3 extends over 14 amino acids. V dropped 6 bases and J dropped 7 bases, with 16 bases sitting between them.